This T cell receptor beta chain was captured by sequencing in a study of CD8 T cells in Susac syndrome. Sequencing of TCR beta, carried out with a high-throughput approach, was applied to CD8+ and CD4+ T cells from the blood. Trimming took off 7 bases at V and 1 base at J, with 10 bases between the two ends. The CDR3 is 13 residues long. Random hexamers were used to reverse transcribe about 0.5 to 1 ug of RNA. An immunoSEQ multiplex PCR generated amplified TCR beta CDR3 products spanning 54 Vbeta and 13 Jbeta. MiXCR was run by TCRdb on the immunoSEQ multiplex PCR reads, yielding one entry per CDR3 protein. The sample contains 160,000 or so distinct CDR3 sequences, roughly 96% of which appear only once.

The clonotype comes from a human donor with multiple sclerosis. Sequences were obtained from CD8+ T cells from PBMCs. The gene calls are TRBV12-3 or TRBV12-4 and TRBJ1-1, with D tentatively TRBD1 (5 bases). The CDR3 region is CASNLQANTEAFF. The CDR3 DNA sequence: TGTGCCAGCAACCTACAGGCGAACACTGAAGCTTTCTTT.